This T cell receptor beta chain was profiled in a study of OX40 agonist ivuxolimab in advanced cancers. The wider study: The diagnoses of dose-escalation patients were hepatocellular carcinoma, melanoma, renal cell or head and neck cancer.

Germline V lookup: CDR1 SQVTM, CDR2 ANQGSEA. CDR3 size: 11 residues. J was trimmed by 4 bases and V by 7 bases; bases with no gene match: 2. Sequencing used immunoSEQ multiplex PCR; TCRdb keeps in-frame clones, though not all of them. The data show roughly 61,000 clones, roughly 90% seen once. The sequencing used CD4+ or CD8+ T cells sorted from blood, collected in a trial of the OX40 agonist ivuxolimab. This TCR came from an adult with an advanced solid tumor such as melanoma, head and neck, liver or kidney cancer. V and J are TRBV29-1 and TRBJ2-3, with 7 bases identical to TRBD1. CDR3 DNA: TGCAGCGGAGACAGGGCAGATACGCAGTATTTT. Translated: CSGDRADTQYF.